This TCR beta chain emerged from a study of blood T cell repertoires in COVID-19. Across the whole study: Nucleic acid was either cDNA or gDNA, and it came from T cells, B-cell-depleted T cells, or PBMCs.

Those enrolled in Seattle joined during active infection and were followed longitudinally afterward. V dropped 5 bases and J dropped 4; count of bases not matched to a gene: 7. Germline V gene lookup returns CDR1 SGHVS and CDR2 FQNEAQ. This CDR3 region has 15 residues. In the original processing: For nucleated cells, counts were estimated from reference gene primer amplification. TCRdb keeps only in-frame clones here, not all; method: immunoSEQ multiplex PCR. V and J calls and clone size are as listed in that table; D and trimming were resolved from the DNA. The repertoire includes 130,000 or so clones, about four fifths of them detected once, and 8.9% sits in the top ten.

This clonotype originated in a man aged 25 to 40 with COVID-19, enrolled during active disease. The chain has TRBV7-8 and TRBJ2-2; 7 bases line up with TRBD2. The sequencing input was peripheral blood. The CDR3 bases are TGTGCCAGCAGCCCACCTAGCGGAGGCACCGGGGAGCTGTTTTTT. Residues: CASSPPSGGTGELFF.